The 10 T cell receptor beta chains reported below all come from one sample, sequenced in a study of PD-1 blockade in classical Hodgkin lymphoma. Stated time point: cycle 4 day 1 (C4D1), after five to seven weeks of nivolumab. Autologous stem cell transplantation was followed by relapse in every patient, and brentuximab vedotin exposure varied. This table comes from immunoSEQ multiplex PCR, and its TCRdb copy is limited to in-frame clones, with some not included. The sample includes roughly 51,000 clones, around 76% seen only once; the top ten take about an eighth. Material: peripheral blood mononuclear cells (PBMCs), obtained before the fourth cycle of nivolumab. All receptors come from a human donor with classical Hodgkin lymphoma.

V usage is TRBV7-9 and J usage is TRBJ1-1; no firm D call. The V and J ends lost 0 bases and 4 bases respectively, with 9 bases between them. This CDR3 is built from 14 residues. Looked up from germline, CDR1 is SEHNR and CDR2 is FQNEAQ (reference sequence). CDR3 nucleotides: TGTGCCAGCAGCTTAGCTGAGGGAAGCACTGAAGCTTTCTTT. As protein: CASSLAEGSTEAFF.

This chain links TRBV28 with TRBJ1-2, with TRBD1 matching over 8 bases. Germline V lookup: CDR1 MDHEN, CDR2 SYDVKM. This CDR3 is built from 15 residues. V trimming: 2 bases; J trimming: 5 bases; junction bases outside the gene matches: 7. The CDR3 is CASSLSTGGRYGYTF. The CDR3 bases are TGTGCCAGCAGTTTAAGTACAGGGGGTCGGTATGGCTACACCTTC.

The chain employs TRBV11-2 and TRBJ2-3; possibly TRBD1 or TRBD2 for D (5 bases each). The ends were cut back, 1 base at V and 3 bases at J, with 11 bases in the middle. The CDR3 spans 15 residues. CDR1 and CDR2 from the germline V gene are SGHAT and FQNNGV. CDR3 DNA sequence: TGTGCCAGCAGCTTAGTTGGGGGAACGACAGATACGCAGTATTTT. Its translation: CASSLVGGTTDTQYF.

The chain has TRBV6-5 and TRBJ2-1; 10 bases match TRBD2. Per germline, CDR1 MNHEY and CDR2 SVGAGI. CDR3 size: 15 residues. The junction had 5 bases not matched to a gene; V was cut back by 5 bases and J by 4 bases. CDR3 DNA: TGTGCCAGCAGTGGGACTAGCGAGACTTACAATGAGCAGTTCTTC. It specifies CASSGTSETYNEQFF.

CDR3 coding DNA: TGTGCCGGGAAGAGCGGGAGGGAAGGCAATGAGCAGTTCTTC. It yields the protein CAGKSGREGNEQFF. The rearrangement uses TRBV2 and TRBJ2-1; 10 bases line up with TRBD2. Germline V lookup: CDR1 SNHLY, CDR2 FYNNEI. The CDR3 length is 14 residues. V lost 11 bases and J lost 6; bases outside the gene matches: 10.

This clone appeared many times. The rearrangement uses TRBV5-1 and TRBJ2-1; a possible D gene is TRBD2 (6 bases). The V and J ends lost 1 base and 0 bases respectively, with 11 bases between them. The CDR3 totals 16 residues. Germline V gene sequence: CDR1 SGHRS, CDR2 YFSETQ. This chain's CDR3 is CASSLLAAGSYNEQFF. In DNA, the CDR3 is TGCGCCAGCAGCTTGTTAGCGGCTGGCTCCTACAATGAGCAGTTCTTC.

This chain uses TRBV28 with TRBJ1-2; no clear D gene. The germline V gene has CDR1 MDHEN and CDR2 SYDVKM. The CDR3 extends over 12 amino acids. With 5 bases removed from V and 8 bases from J, the gap between germline ends came to 12 bases. As DNA, the CDR3 is TGTGCCAGCAGTCCCTCGGGGAGAGGCTACACCTTC. It translates to CASSPSGRGYTF.

The chain joins TRBV5-4 to TRBJ1-2, with D hard to call. The germline V gene has CDR1 SGHNT and CDR2 YYREEE (reference sequence). CDR3 length: 15 amino acids. The V end lost 4 bases, the J end lost 7 bases, and 20 bases lay between the germline ends. The CDR3, as DNA: TGTGCCAGCAGCCCAGGACGAGCCGTTCATACTGGCTACACCTTC. Amino acids: CASSPGRAVHTGYTF.

The chain combines TRBV5-8 with TRBJ2-1, with TRBD1 as a possible D gene (6 bases). V was cut by 5 bases and J by 3 bases, with 12 bases left in between. Germline V gene lookup returns CDR1 SGHTS and CDR2 YDEGEE. The CDR3 is 14 amino acids. CDR3 nucleotides: TGTGCCAGCAGTATAGGGGGAGTCTACAATGAGCAGTTCTTC. Amino acids: CASSIGGVYNEQFF.

The chain is built from TRBV18 and TRBJ2-3; D remains ambiguous. This CDR3 region has 15 residues. Germline V lookup: CDR1 KGHSH, CDR2 LQKENI. With 3 bases removed from V and 1 base from J, the gap between germline ends came to 11 bases. The CDR3 sequence: CASSPDPRRTDTQYF. CDR3 in DNA: TGTGCCAGCTCACCGGATCCCCGTCGCACAGATACGCAGTATTTT.